The following is a T cell receptor beta chain sequence with its context. The antigen is undetermined. This specimen belongs to a study of CD8+ T cells in alopecia areata. The CDR3 consists of 14 residues. The ends were cut back, 5 bases at V and 1 base at J, with 9 bases in the middle. The germline gives CDR1 PRHDT, CDR2 FYEKMQ (reference sequence). The treatment is: oral pan-JAK inhibitor, 5-10 mg twice daily. General observations from the study: One nonresponder leaves baseline CD8+ expansion's link to response uncertain. For lesional scalp, especially alopecia totalis/universalis, clonality was higher than in normal scalp. The study found tofacitinib significantly decreased scalp clonality and expanded CD8+ clones among the top 100. A great number of expanded lesional clones endured in scalp and blood during tofacitinib.

After isolation, RNA underwent reverse transcription to generate cDNA as the sequencing template. Repertoires were generated with immunoSEQ multiplex PCR, while TCRdb's copy carries only in-frame clones and drops some. In the table there are roughly 100,000 clones, just under 60% of which are singletons. The specimen was CD8+ T cells sorted from blood, collected between weeks 55 and 65, from a patient treated with tofacitinib. This sequence originates from a human donor with alopecia areata. The chain employs TRBV13 and TRBJ1-5, with D maybe TRBD1 (6 bases). CDR3 region: CASSRGQSNQPQHF. CDR3 coding DNA: TGTGCCAGCAGCCGAGGACAGAGCAATCAGCCCCAGCATTTT.